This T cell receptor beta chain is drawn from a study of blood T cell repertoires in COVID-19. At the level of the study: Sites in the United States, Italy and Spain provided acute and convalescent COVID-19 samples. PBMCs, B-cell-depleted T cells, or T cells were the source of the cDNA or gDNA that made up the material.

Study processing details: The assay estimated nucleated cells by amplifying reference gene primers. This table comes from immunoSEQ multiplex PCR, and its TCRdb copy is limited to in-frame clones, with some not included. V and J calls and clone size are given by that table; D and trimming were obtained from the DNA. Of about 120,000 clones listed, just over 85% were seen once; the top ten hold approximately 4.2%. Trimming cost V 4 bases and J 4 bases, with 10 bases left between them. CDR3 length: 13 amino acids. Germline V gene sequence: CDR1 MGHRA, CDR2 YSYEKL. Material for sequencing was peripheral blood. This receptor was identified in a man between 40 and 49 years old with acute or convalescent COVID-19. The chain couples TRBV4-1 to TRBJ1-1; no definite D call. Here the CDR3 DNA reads TGCGCCAGCAGCCCTACTAGGGCCACTGAAGCTTTCTTT. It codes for CASSPTRATEAFF.